This T cell receptor beta chain was obtained from a study of cytomegalovirus exposure and HLA in healthy donors. Study-wide findings and caveats: Serostatus for CMV was the only available immune exposure information.

13 Jbeta primers and 60 Vbeta primers were used for the PCR. Profiling relied on immunoSEQ multiplex PCR, and the TCRdb table lists in-frame clones only, not all of them. The sample holds about 93,000 clones, about 79% seen once. Donors sampled were nominally healthy, though unrecorded immune exposures were likely. Per the germline V gene, CDR1 is LGHNA and CDR2 is YNFKEQ. The CDR3 is 15 residues long. V lost 1 base to trimming and J lost 3 bases; unmatched junction nucleotides: 3. A note on this clone: Its antigen is currently unknown.

The source of this sequence is a man aged 50 to 60 in good health and CMV-seronegative. Input material: PBMCs. J is TRBJ2-7 and V is TRBV4-2; 10 positions agree with TRBD1. This CDR3 reads CASSQGGQGGYEQYF. CDR3 DNA sequence: TGTGCCAGCAGCCAAGGAGGACAGGGGGGCTACGAGCAGTACTTC.